Listed here are 15 T cell receptor beta chains from one sample, sequenced in a study of OX40 agonist ivuxolimab in advanced cancers. Sequenced by immunoSEQ multiplex PCR; TCRdb stores in-frame clones only, minus some. The sample holds some 90,000 clones, roughly 93% seen once. The starting material was CD4+ or CD8+ T cells sorted from blood, obtained in a trial of the OX40 agonist ivuxolimab. The source of these receptors is an adult with an advanced solid tumor such as melanoma, head and neck, liver or kidney cancer.

The chain joins TRBV28 to TRBJ2-2; tentatively, D is TRBD1 (6 bases). The germline gives CDR1 MDHEN, CDR2 SYDVKM. The CDR3 length is 15 residues. V lost 7 bases, J lost 0 bases, and 12 bases lay in between. CDR3 sequence reads: CASTRRTANTGELFF. Here the CDR3 DNA reads TGTGCCAGCACCCGGAGGACAGCGAACACCGGGGAGCTGTTTTTT.

The rearrangement uses TRBV18 and TRBJ2-7; possibly TRBD1 or TRBD2 for D (5 bases each). CDR3 size: 16 residues. CDR1 is KGHSH and CDR2 is LQKENI in the germline V gene. The ends were cut back, 3 bases at V and 4 bases at J, with 19 bases in the middle. CDR3 nucleotide sequence: TGTGCCAGCTCACCGACGGGACCACCTGGGACGTACGAGCAGTACTTC. Translating it yields CASSPTGPPGTYEQYF.

The chain has TRBV11-2 and TRBJ1-5; unclear D gene. Trimming took 1 base from V and 8 from J, leaving 12 bases between them. Germline assignment: CDR1 SGHAT and CDR2 FQNNGV. CDR3 length: 14 amino acids. CDR3 coding DNA: TGTGCCAGCAGCTTAGGCTACTCCGGGGAGCCCCAGCATTTT. This encodes CASSLGYSGEPQHF.

This chain joins TRBV18 and TRBJ1-5; D might be TRBD1 (5 bases). CDR3 length equals 14 residues. From germline, CDR1 is KGHSH and CDR2 LQKENI. The V and J ends lost 2 bases and 1 base respectively, with 6 bases between them. The DNA for the CDR3 is TGTGCCAGCTCACCAGGGGGGAGCAATCAGCCCCAGCATTTT. Protein product: CASSPGGSNQPQHF.

V is TRBV18 and J is TRBJ2-7; D possibly corresponds to TRBD1 (5 bases). Looked up from germline, CDR1 is KGHSH and CDR2 is LQKENI. The V and J ends lost 5 bases and 4 bases respectively, with 12 bases between them. The length of the CDR3 is 13 residues. The CDR3 DNA is TGTGCCAGCTCAATTTATCAGGGTTACGAGCAGTACTTC. This encodes CASSIYQGYEQYF.

The chain couples TRBV10-3 to TRBJ2-3; maybe TRBD1 (6 bases). The CDR3 covers 16 residues. Germline loops: CDR1 ENHRY, CDR2 SYGVKD. V shed 6 bases and J shed 5 bases, with 21 bases lying between them. The CDR3 loop is CAIRNGQLSAGDTQYF. In DNA, the CDR3 is TGTGCCATCAGAAATGGACAGTTAAGTGCGGGAGATACGCAGTATTTT.

This clone has just one count. CDR3 coding DNA: TGTGCCAGCAGCTTAGAACTAGCTTACGAGCAGTACTTC. The encoded protein is CASSLELAYEQYF. V and J are TRBV7-8 and TRBJ2-7, with TRBD2 as a possible D gene (6 bases). Germline CDR1 SGHVS, CDR2 FQNEAQ. Trimming removed 1 base at V and 4 bases at J, with 8 bases between. The CDR3 is 13 residues long.

This clone showed up just a few times. This chain joins TRBV28 and TRBJ1-5, with TRBD1 identical over 9 bases. Trimming took 4 bases from V and 7 from J; bases not matched to a gene: 11. Germline CDR1 and CDR2: MDHEN and SYDVKM. The CDR3 runs 16 residues. CDR3 nucleotides: TGTGCCAGCAGTTCCTCAGACAGGGGGGTCGGACAGCCCCAGCATTTT. Translated, it gives CASSSSDRGVGQPQHF. Together with reference TRBV28 and TRBJ1-5, the CDR3 gives the full variable domain: DVKVTQSSRYLVKRTGEKVFLECVQDMDHENMFWYRQDPGLGLRLIYFSYDVKMKEKGDIPEGYSVSREKKERFSLILESASTNQTSMYLCASSSSDRGVGQPQHFGDGTRLSIL.

This clone was counted a single time. The J gene is TRBJ2-1, the V gene TRBV7-3, with D uncertain. The V and J ends lost 2 bases and 5 bases respectively, with 7 bases between them. The CDR3 runs 13 residues. The germline gives CDR1 SGHTA, CDR2 FQGTGA. CDR3 residues: CASSLGPNNEQFF. CDR3 nucleotides: TGTGCCAGCAGCTTAGGGCCTAACAATGAGCAGTTCTTC.

The chain couples TRBV7-9 to TRBJ1-4, with D unclear. Per the germline V gene, CDR1 is SEHNR and CDR2 is FQNEAQ (reference sequence). The V gene lost 1 base and the J gene lost 3 bases, with 9 bases spanning the gap. The CDR3 totals 15 residues. The CDR3 DNA reads as TGTGCCAGCAGCTTAGGAGGATCATCTAATGAAAAACTGTTTTTT. This translates into CASSLGGSSNEKLFF.

This sequence joins TRBV5-1 and TRBJ2-2; 9 nucleotides align to TRBD2. The CDR3 contains 15 residues. With 0 bases clipped from V and 6 bases from J, the junction kept 3 bases outside the gene matches. Germline V gene data show CDR1 as SGHRS and CDR2 as YFSETQ. The CDR3 bases are TGCGCCAGCAGCTTGGGTAGCGGGAGCGCCGGGGAGCTGTTTTTT. This gives the protein CASSLGSGSAGELFF.

J is TRBJ2-2 and V is TRBV6-5; D is unclear. With 4 bases removed from V and 5 bases from J, the gap between germline ends came to 8 bases. The CDR3 runs 13 residues. The germline CDR1 and CDR2 sequences are MNHEY and SVGAGI. CDR3 coding DNA: TGTGCCAGCAGTTTACTACAGACCGGGGAGCTGTTTTTT. As protein: CASSLLQTGELFF.

The gene calls are TRBV5-1 and TRBJ2-5, with 11 bases matching TRBD2. Trimming at V came to 4 bases and at J to 1 base, leaving 3 bases not matched to a gene. This CDR3 has 15 residues. The V gene's germline CDR1 is SGHRS and CDR2 YFSETQ. The CDR3 protein is CASSGTSGGQETQYF. CDR3 DNA sequence: TGCGCCAGCAGCGGAACTAGCGGGGGCCAAGAGACCCAGTACTTC.

The chain joins TRBV10-2 to TRBJ2-7; 12 positions match TRBD2. Germline V gene lookup returns CDR1 WSHSY and CDR2 SAAADI. V lost 7 bases and J lost 3; bases outside the gene matches: 16. This CDR3 has 18 residues. CDR3 loop: CASTLTSGRPATVYEQYF. The CDR3, as DNA: TGCGCCAGCACTCTTACTAGCGGGAGGCCCGCAACCGTCTACGAGCAGTACTTC.

V is TRBV4-3 and J is TRBJ1-4; D possibly corresponds to TRBD1 (6 bases). CDR3 size: 16 residues. The germline CDR1 and CDR2 sequences are LGHNA and YSLEER. Trimming shortened V by 0 bases and J by 4 bases, and 12 bases separated the two germline ends. The CDR3 DNA sequence: TGCGCCAGCAGCCAAGATTGGACAGCCCGTAATGAAAAACTGTTTTTT. Protein sequence: CASSQDWTARNEKLFF.